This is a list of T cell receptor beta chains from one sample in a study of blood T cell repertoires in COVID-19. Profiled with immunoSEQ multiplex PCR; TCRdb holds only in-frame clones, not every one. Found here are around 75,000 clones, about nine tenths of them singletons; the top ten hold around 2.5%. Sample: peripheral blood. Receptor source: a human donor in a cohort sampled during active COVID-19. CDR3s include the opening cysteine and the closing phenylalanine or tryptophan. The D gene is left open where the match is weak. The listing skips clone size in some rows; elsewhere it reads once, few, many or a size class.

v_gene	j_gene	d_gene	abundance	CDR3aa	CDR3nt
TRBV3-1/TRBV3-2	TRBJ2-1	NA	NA	CASILSGEDEQFF	TGTGCCAGCATCCTTTCGGGGGAAGATGAGCAGTTCTTC
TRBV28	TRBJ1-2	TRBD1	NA	CASSLGDRGYGYTF	TGTGCCAGCAGTTTAGGGGACAGGGGCTATGGCTACACCTTC
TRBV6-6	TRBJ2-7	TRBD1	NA	CASISQQGSIYDWQYF	TGTGCCAGCATTTCCCAACAGGGGTCTATCTACGATTGGCAGTACTTC
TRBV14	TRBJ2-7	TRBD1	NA	CASSQRQGSGEQYF	TGTGCCAGCAGCCAGAGACAGGGTTCGGGCGAGCAGTACTTC
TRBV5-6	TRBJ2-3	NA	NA	CASSSTTEYRDTQYF	TGTGCCAGCAGCTCAACTACGGAGTATAGAGATACGCAGTATTTT
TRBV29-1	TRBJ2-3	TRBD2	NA	CSVGRTSGFTDTQYF	TGCAGCGTTGGGAGGACTAGCGGATTCACAGATACGCAGTATTTT
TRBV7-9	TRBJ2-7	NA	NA	CASRGHREGSYEQYF	TGTGCCAGCAGGGGACACAGGGAGGGCTCCTACGAGCAGTACTTC
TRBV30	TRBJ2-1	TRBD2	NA	CAWRGGSVYNEQFF	TGTGCCTGGAGGGGAGGGTCGGTCTACAATGAGCAGTTCTTC
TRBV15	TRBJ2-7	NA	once	CATSRGVGQGSYEQYF	TGTGCCACCAGCAGAGGCGTAGGGCAGGGAAGCTACGAGCAGTACTTC
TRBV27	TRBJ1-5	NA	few	CASSLRLGQPQHF	TGTGCCAGCAGTTTACGGCTAGGTCAGCCCCAGCATTTT
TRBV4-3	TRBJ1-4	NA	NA	CASSHGQGIEKLFF	TGCGCCAGCAGCCACGGTCAGGGGATTGAAAAACTGTTTTTT
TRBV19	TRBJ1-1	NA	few	CASTWAQKDRNTEAFF	TGTGCCAGTACGTGGGCCCAAAAGGATAGGAACACTGAAGCTTTCTTT
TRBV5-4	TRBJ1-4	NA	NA	CASSAPTTQGEKLFF	TGTGCCAGCAGCGCCCCGACGACCCAGGGGGAAAAACTGTTTTTT
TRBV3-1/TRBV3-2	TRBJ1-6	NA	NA	CASSQTYNSPLHF	TGTGCCAGCAGCCAAACATATAATTCACCCCTCCACTTT
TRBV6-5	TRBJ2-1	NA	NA	CASTAGQDEQFF	TGTGCCAGCACCGCGGGGCAGGATGAGCAGTTCTTC
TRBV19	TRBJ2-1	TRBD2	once	CASSISLARSSYNEQFF	TGTGCCAGTAGTATCTCACTAGCGCGGAGCTCCTACAATGAGCAGTTCTTC
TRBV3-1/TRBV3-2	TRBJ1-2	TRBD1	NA	CASSQVGQNYGYTF	TGTGCCAGCAGCCAAGTGGGACAGAACTATGGCTACACCTTC
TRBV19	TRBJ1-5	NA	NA	CASSIVQGGNQPQHF	TGTGCCAGTAGTATAGTACAGGGCGGCAATCAGCCCCAGCATTTT
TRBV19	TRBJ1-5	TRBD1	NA	CASSKGQGSNQPQHF	TGTGCCAGTAGTAAGGGACAGGGTAGCAATCAGCCCCAGCATTTT
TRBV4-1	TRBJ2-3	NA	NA	CASSQVELGTDTQYF	TGCGCCAGCAGCCAAGTAGAGCTGGGCACAGATACGCAGTATTTT
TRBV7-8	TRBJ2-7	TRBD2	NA	CASSSSTSGGNEQYF	TGTGCCAGCAGCTCTTCGACTAGCGGGGGTAACGAGCAGTACTTC
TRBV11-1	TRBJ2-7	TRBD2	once	CASSPGGRGGRGEQYF	TGTGCCAGCAGCCCGGGGGGACGGGGGGGACGGGGCGAGCAGTACTTC
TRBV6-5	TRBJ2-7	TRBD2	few	CASSVGLAGVEQYF	TGTGCCAGCAGCGTAGGACTAGCGGGGGTCGAGCAGTACTTC
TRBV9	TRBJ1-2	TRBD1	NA	CASSASLDRGYGYTF	TGTGCCAGCAGCGCTAGCTTGGACAGGGGATATGGCTACACCTTC
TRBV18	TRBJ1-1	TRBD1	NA	CASSPPQGARTEAFF	TGTGCCAGCTCACCACCCCAGGGGGCGCGCACTGAAGCTTTCTTT
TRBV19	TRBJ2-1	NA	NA	CASSIRGNVYNEQFF	TGTGCCAGTAGTATACGGGGGAATGTGTACAATGAGCAGTTCTTC
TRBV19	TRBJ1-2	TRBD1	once	CASSSPGQGEFRGYTF	TGTGCCAGTAGTTCTCCCGGACAGGGAGAATTCCGTGGCTACACCTTC
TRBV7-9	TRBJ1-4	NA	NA	CASRDSATNEKLFF	TGTGCCAGCAGGGACAGTGCAACTAATGAAAAACTGTTTTTT
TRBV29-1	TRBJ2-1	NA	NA	CSKTSGAGNEQFF	TGCAGCAAAACGTCGGGTGCGGGCAATGAGCAGTTCTTC
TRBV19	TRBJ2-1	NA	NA	CASRPPLGQSSYNEQFF	TGTGCCAGTAGACCCCCCCTGGGGCAGAGCTCCTACAATGAGCAGTTCTTC
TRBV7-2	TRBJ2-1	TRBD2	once	CASSLFSATSGINEQFF	TGTGCCAGCAGCTTGTTCTCTGCGACTAGCGGTATCAATGAGCAGTTCTTC
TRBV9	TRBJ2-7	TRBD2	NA	CASSVGTSTSYEQYF	TGTGCCAGCAGCGTAGGGACTAGCACCTCTTACGAGCAGTACTTC
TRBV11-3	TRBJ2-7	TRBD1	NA	CASSLKGIGQGSYEQYF	TGTGCCAGCAGCTTAAAAGGGATAGGACAGGGGTCCTACGAGCAGTACTTC
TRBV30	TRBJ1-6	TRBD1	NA	CAWSKGGRYNSPLHF	TGTGCCTGGAGTAAAGGGGGCCGCTATAATTCACCCCTCCACTTT
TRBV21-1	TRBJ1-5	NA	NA	CASSSPGGYSNQPQHF	TGTGCCAGCAGCTCCCCCGGGGGTTATAGCAATCAGCCCCAGCATTTT
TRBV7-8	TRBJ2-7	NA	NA	CASSLAVPYEQYF	TGTGCCAGCAGCTTAGCCGTCCCCTACGAGCAGTACTTC
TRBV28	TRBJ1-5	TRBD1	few	CASSLPGTGLQPQHF	TGTGCCAGCAGTTTGCCTGGGACAGGGCTCCAGCCCCAGCATTTT
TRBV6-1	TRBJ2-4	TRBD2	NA	CASSEATSGANIQYF	TGTGCCAGCAGTGAAGCAACTAGCGGTGCAAACATTCAGTACTTC
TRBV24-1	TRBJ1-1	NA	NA	CATSDLFGGANMNTEAFF	TGTGCCACCAGTGATTTGTTCGGAGGCGCGAACATGAACACTGAAGCTTTCTTT
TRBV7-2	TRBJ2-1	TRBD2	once	CASSQERTSGPGFF	TGTGCCAGCAGCCAAGAAAGGACTAGCGGGCCTGGCTTCTTC
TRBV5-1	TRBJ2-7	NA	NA	CASSFTGKENEQYF	TGCGCCAGCAGCTTCACAGGGAAGGAGAACGAGCAGTACTTC